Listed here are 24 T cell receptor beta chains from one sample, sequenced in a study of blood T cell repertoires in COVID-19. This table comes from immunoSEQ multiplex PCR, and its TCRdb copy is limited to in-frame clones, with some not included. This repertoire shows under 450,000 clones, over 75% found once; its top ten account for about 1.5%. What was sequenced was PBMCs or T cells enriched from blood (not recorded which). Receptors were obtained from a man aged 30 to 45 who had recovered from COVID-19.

CDR3 DNA: TGCGCCAGCAGCTTGACAGGCGGTAGCTCCTACGAGCAGTACTTC. The encoded protein is CASSLTGGSSYEQYF. The chain carries TRBV5-1 and TRBJ2-7, with a possible D match to TRBD1 (5 bases). Trimming removed 1 base from V and 0 bases from J, with 11 bases in between. The germline V gene encodes CDR1 SGHRS and CDR2 YFSETQ. There are 15 residues in the CDR3.

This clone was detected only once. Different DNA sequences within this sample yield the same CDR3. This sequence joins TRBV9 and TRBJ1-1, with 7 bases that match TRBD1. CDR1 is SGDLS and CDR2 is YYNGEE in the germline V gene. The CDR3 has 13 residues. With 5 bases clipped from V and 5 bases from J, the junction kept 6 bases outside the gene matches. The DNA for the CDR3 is TGTGCCAGCAGTCGGGCAGGGGGTACTGAAGCTTTCTTT. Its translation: CASSRAGGTEAFF. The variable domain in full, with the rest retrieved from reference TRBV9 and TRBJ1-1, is DSGVTQTPKHLITATGQRVTLRCSPRSGDLSVYWYQQSLDQGLQFLIQYYNGEERAKGNILERFSAQQFPDLHSELNLSSLELGDSALYFCASSRAGGTEAFFGQGTRLTVV.

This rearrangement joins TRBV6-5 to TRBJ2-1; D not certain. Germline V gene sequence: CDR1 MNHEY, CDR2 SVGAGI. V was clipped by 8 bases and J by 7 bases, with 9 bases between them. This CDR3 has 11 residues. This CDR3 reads CASRLINEQFF. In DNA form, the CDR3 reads TGTGCCAGCCGTTTAATAAATGAGCAGTTCTTC.

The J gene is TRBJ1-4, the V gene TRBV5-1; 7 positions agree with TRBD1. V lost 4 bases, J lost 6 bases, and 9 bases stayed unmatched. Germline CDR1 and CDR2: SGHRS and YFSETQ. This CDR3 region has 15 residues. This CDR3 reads CASSLTGLVDEKLFF. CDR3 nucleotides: TGCGCCAGCAGCCTGACAGGGCTTGTCGATGAAAAACTGTTTTTT.

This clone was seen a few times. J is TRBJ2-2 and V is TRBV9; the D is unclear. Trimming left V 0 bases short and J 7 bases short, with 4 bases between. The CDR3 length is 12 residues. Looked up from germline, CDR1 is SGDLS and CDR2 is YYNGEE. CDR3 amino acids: CASSVAHGELFF. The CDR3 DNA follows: TGTGCCAGCAGCGTAGCCCACGGGGAGCTGTTTTTT.

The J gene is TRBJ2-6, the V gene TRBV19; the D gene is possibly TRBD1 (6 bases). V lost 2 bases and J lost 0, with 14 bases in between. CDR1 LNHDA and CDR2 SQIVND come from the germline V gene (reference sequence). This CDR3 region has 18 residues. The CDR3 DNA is TGTGCCAGTAGTATATATGGGGGCCCCTACTCTGGGGCCAACGTCCTGACTTTC. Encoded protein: CASSIYGGPYSGANVLTF.

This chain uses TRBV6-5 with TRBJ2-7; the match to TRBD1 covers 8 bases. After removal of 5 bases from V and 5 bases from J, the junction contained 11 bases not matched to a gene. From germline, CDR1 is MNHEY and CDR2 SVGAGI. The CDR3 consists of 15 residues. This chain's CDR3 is CASSPHRTGRNEQYF. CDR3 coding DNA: TGTGCCAGCAGTCCCCACCGGACAGGGAGAAACGAGCAGTACTTC.

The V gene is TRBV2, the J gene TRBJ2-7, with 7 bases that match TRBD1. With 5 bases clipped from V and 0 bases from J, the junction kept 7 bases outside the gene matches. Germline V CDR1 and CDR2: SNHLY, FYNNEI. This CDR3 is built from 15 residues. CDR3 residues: CASSLGQLLSYEQYF. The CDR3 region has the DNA TGTGCCAGCAGTTTGGGACAGCTTCTCTCCTACGAGCAGTACTTC.

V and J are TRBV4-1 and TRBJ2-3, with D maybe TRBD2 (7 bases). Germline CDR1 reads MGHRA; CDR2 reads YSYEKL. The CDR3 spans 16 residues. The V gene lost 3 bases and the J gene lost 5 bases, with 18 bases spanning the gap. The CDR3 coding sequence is TGCGCCAGCAGCCACGTAGGCCAGGGGAGGGGAGATACGCAGTATTTT. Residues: CASSHVGQGRGDTQYF.

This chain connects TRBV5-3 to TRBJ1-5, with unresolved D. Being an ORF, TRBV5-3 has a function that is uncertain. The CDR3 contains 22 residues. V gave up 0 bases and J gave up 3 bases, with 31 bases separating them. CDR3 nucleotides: TGTGCCAGAAGCTTGGCGCGGCTAGGAGAACCCTTAGGCCTATATACCAATCAGCCCCAGCATTTT. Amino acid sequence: CARSLARLGEPLGLYTNQPQHF.

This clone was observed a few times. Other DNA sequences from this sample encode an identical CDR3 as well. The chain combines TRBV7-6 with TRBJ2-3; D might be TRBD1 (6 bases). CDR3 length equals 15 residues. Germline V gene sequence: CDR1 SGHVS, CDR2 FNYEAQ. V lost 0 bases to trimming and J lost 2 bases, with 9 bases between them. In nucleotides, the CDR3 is TGTGCCAGCAGCTTAGCGGGGGCGTCCACAGATACGCAGTATTTT. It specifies CASSLAGASTDTQYF.

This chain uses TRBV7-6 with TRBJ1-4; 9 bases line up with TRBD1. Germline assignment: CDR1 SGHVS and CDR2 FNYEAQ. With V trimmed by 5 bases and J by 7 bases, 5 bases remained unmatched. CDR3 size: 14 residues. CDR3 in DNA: TGTGCCAGCAGCGACAGGGGGAAGGGTGAAAAACTGTTTTTT. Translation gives CASSDRGKGEKLFF.

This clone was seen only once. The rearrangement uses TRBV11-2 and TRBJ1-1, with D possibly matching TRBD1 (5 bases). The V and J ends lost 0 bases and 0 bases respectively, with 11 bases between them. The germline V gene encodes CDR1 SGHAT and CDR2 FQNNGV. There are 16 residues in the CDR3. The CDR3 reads CASSLEAGIVNTEAFF. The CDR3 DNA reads TGTGCCAGCAGCTTAGAGGCAGGGATCGTGAACACTGAAGCTTTCTTT.

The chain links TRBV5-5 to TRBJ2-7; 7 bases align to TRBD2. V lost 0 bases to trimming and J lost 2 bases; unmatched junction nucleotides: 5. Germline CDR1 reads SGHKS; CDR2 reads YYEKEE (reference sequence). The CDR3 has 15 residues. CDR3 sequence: CASSLAGLAAYEQYF. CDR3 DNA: TGTGCCAGCAGCTTGGCAGGGCTAGCGGCCTACGAGCAGTACTTC.

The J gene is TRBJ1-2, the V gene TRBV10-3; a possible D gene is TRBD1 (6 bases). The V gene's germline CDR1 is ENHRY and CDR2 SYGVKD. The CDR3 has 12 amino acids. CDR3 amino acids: CAATGEDPGYTF. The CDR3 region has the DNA TGTGCTGCGACAGGTGAGGACCCTGGCTACACCTTC.

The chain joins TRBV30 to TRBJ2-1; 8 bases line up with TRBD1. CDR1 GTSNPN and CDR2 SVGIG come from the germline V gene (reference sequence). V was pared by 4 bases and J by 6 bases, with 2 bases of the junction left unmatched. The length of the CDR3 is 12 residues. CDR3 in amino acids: CAWTGGGNEQFF. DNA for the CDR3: TGTGCCTGGACAGGGGGCGGCAATGAGCAGTTCTTC.

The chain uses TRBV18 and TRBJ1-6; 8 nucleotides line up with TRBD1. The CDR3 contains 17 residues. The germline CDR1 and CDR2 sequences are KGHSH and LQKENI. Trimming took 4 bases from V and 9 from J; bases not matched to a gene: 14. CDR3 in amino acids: CASSLLLGQGKSSPLHF. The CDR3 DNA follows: TGTGCCAGCTCACTACTCCTCGGACAGGGCAAGAGTTCACCCCTCCACTTT.

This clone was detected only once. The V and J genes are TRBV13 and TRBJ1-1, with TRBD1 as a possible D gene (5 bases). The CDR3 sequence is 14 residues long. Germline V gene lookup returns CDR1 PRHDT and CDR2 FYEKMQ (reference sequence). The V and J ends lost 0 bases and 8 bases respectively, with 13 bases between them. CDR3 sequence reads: CASSLGWLRGEAFF. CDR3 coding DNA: TGTGCCAGCAGCTTAGGCTGGTTACGGGGGGAAGCTTTCTTT.

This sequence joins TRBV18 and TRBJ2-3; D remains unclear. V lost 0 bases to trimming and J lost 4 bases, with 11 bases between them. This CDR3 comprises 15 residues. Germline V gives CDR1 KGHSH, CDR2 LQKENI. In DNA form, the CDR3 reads TGTGCCAGCTCACCACCGAACAGATTACCAGATACGCAGTATTTT. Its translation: CASSPPNRLPDTQYF.

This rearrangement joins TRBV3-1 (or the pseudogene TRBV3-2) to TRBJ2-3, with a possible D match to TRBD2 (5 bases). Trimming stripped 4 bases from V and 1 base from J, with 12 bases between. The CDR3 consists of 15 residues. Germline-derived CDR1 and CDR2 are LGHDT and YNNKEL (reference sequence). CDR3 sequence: CASSPASSGTDTQYF. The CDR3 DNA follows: TGTGCCAGCAGCCCGGCTAGCTCGGGCACAGATACGCAGTATTTT.

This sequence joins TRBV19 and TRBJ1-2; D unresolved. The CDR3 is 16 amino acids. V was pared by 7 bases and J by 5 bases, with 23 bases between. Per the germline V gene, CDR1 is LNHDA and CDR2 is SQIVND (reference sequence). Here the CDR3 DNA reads TGTGCCAGTACCTCTCCCACGGGAGGCATAACATATGGCTACACCTTC. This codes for CASTSPTGGITYGYTF.

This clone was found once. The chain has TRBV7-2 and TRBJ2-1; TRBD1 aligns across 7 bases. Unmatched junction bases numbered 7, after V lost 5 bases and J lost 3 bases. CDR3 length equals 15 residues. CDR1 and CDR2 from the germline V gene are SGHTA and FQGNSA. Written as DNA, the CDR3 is TGTGCCAGCAGCCCCCAGGGGGATGGCTACAATGAGCAGTTCTTC. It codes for CASSPQGDGYNEQFF.

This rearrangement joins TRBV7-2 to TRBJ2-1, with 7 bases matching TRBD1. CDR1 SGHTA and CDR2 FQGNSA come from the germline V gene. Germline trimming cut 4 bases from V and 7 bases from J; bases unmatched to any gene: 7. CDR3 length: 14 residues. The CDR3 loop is CASSSRTGVNEQFF. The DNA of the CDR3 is TGTGCCAGCAGCTCACGAACAGGGGTGAATGAGCAGTTCTTC.

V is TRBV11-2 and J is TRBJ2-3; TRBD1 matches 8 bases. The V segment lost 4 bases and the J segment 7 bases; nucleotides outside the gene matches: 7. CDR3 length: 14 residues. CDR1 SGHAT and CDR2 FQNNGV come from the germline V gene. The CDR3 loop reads CASSSVQGANTQYF. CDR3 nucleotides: TGTGCCAGCAGCTCCGTTCAGGGGGCAAATACGCAGTATTTT. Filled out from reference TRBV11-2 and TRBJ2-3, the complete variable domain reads EAGVAQSPRYKIIEKRQSVAFWCNPISGHATLYWYQQILGQGPKLLIQFQNNGVVDDSQLPKDRFSAERLKGVDSTLKIQPAKLEDSAVYLCASSSVQGANTQYFGPGTRLTVL.